This is a list of T cell receptor beta chains from one sample in a study of glioma-infiltrating T cells. From the multiplex PCR reads, TCRdb called clonotypes with MiXCR, one entry per CDR3 protein. The data hold about 89,000 distinct CDR3 sequences, with about a quarter observed a single time. Sample: glioma tissue, nonneoplastic brain tissue, or PBMCs (not recorded which). The receptors derive from a human donor with low-grade glioma or glioblastoma, undergoing nonglioma brain surgery, or in good health (not recorded which). CDR3s include the opening cysteine and the closing phenylalanine or tryptophan. The D gene is left open where the match is weak. The size field is filled for only some rows; it gives once, few, many or a size class.

abundance,d_gene,v_gene,j_gene,len,CDR3aa,CDR3nt
NA,TRBD2,TRBV14,TRBJ2-3,15,CASSLLAGVKDTQYF,TGTGCCAGCAGCCTACTAGCGGGGGTGAAAGATACGCAGTATTTT
many,NA,TRBV7-2,TRBJ2-3,15,CASSSGTPATDTQYF,TGTGCCAGCAGCTCCGGGACACCGGCCACAGATACGCAGTATTTT
NA,NA,TRBV12-3/TRBV12-4,TRBJ1-3,13,CASSKMSGNTIYF,TGTGCCAGCAGTAAGATGTCTGGAAACACCATATATTTT
few,NA,TRBV7-2,TRBJ1-5,15,CASSLGGSPNQPQHF,TGTGCCAGCAGCTTAGGCGGCAGCCCCAATCAGCCCCAGCATTTT
many,TRBD1,TRBV28,TRBJ2-1,13,CASRGTVPNEQFF,TGTGCCAGCCGAGGGACAGTTCCCAATGAGCAGTTCTTC
NA,TRBD2,TRBV5-1,TRBJ2-7,16,CASSKLPSGSSYEQYF,TGCGCCAGCAGCAAACTTCCTAGCGGGAGTTCCTACGAGCAGTACTTC
NA,NA,TRBV30,TRBJ2-7,13,CAWDLGGSYEQYF,TGTGCCTGGGACTTGGGTGGCTCCTACGAGCAGTACTTC
many,NA,TRBV27,TRBJ2-5,14,CASSSQTTKETQYF,TGTGCCAGCAGCTCTCAGACTACTAAAGAGACCCAGTACTTC
many,NA,TRBV18,TRBJ1-1,16,CASSPFAGTMNTEAFF,TGTGCCAGCTCCCCTTTTGCGGGAACCATGAACACTGAAGCTTTCTTT
few,NA,TRBV3-1,TRBJ2-1,15,CASSPAGAGYNEQFF,TGTGCCAGCAGCCCCGCCGGAGCGGGTTACAATGAGCAGTTCTTC
NA,NA,TRBV7-9,TRBJ2-7,15,CASSLGPPSSYEQYF,TGTGCCAGCAGCTTAGGTCCTCCGAGCTCCTACGAGCAGTACTTC
many,NA,TRBV6-1,TRBJ1-3,15,CASSRQLFSGNTIYF,TGTGCCAGCAGTCGACAGTTGTTTTCAGGAAACACCATATATTTT
many,NA,TRBV27,TRBJ1-5,13,CASSLSRGAFQHF,TGTGCCAGCAGTTTATCGAGGGGCGCTTTTCAGCATTTT
NA,NA,TRBV11-2,TRBJ1-6,12,CASSATESPLHF,TGTGCCAGCAGCGCGACAGAATCACCCCTCCACTTT
many,NA,TRBV2,TRBJ2-3,15,CASSIRLVITDTQYF,TGTGCCAGCAGTATTAGACTAGTCATTACAGATACGCAGTATTTT
many,TRBD1,TRBV6-2/TRBV6-3,TRBJ2-3,16,CASSGRQGESTDTQYF,TGTGCCAGCAGTGGGAGACAGGGCGAAAGCACAGATACGCAGTATTTT